This TCR beta chain is from a study of identical twins (dated by TCRdb to between 2015 and 2016). In the study overall: To test whether fetal clonotypes persist, the study used deep sequencing on TCR alpha and beta repertoires from monozygotic twins, unrelated adults of various ages, and cord blood. Replicate twin experiments were performed at different times using different library preparation protocols to rule out contamination.

Every donor in the study was a healthy Caucasian. The researchers also sequenced three unrelated adults who were not twins: a male aged 18 to 30, a male aged 50 to 59, and a female aged 50 to 59. Using Miltenyi CD45RO+ enrichment and human naive T-cell isolation kits, memory (CD45RO+) and naive T cells were isolated from PBMC. Study-level results and caveats: In monozygotic twins, recombination models systematically underestimated out-of-frame TCR alpha sharing, but the models matched the sharing seen between unrelated individuals. Fewer insertions were carried by abundant cord blood beta clonotypes; a weaker similar trend was observed in young adult naive repertoires, while no such trend was observed in memory repertoires. Zero-insertion analyses could be partly confounded by invariant T cells such as MAIT and iNKT, though diverse VJ usage argued against such confounding for most clonotypes. Conclusions relied on cross-sectional statistical analysis, since the same donors could not be followed over many years. Compared with coincidental sharing between unrelated individuals, out-of-frame TCR alpha sequences shared between twins had an excess of sequences with low generation probability. A weaker excess of twin sharing was found in beta out-of-frame sequences because the signal-to-noise ratio was lowered by fewer shared sequences.

Library creation used 5' RACE. The instrument given in TCRdb is Illumina HiSeq 2000. A universal primer binding site was introduced by template switching, and a unique molecular identifier was present in the final cDNA, enabling accurate counting of TCR cDNA molecules. Specific primers in the conserved constant-segment region were used to synthesize first-strand cDNA for TCR alpha and beta chains. Each cDNA library was double barcoded, with a SMART-Mk sample barcode plus Illumina barcodes, to control for contamination. TruSeq adapter sequences along with Illumina sample barcodes were introduced in two successive PCR steps. The Illumina HiSeq platform was used with custom primers to sequence TCR alpha and beta cDNA libraries. The published analysis was carried out like this. MiGEC processed the raw reads to extract unique molecular identifiers, while MiXCR was used to determine the CDR3 positions. For each individual, recombination models were inferred using an EM algorithm with the repgenHMM and IGoR tools. Shared clonotype analysis was performed with the tcR package in R, normalizing sharing by the product of cloneset sizes. To study raw recombination without the effects of thymic and clonal selection, out-of-frame nonproductive sequences were analyzed. TCRdb ran its own pipeline on the public reads, namely fastp trimming at Q25 and MiXCR clone calling, and kept in-frame beta chains. Rows matching on CDR3 protein sequence are summarized as one entry with the most common DNA and genes. V and J calls and clone size were set by TCRdb, not the authors. Here the sample has more than 650,000 distinct CDR3 sequences; around 6% occur a single time. The ten largest make up 1.5% to 2% of the sample.

Reading the germline V gene gives CDR1 MNHEY and CDR2 SVGAGI. Trimming at the junction amounts to 2 bases on V and 7 bases on J, and the germline ends lie 12 bases apart. Including the terminal cysteine and phenylalanine, the CDR3 comprises 14 residues. The retained sequence is limited to the CDR3, 42 bases, with the frame set at the first base. A few counts support this clonotype. Its antigen is still unknown. No per-base quality is available; no much larger clone lies one base away. The sequenced sample consisted of naive T cells sorted from blood. Sample cell subset or site, as interpreted from the label and publication: cells isolated with a human naive T-cell isolation kit. The V gene is TRBV6-5 and the J gene is TRBJ2-1; no confident D gene assignment can be made. This receptor was taken from a man aged 18 to 35 in good health. In nucleotide form, the sequence is TGTGCCAGCAGTTACGGGAAGGACGAGAATGAGCAGTTCTTC. The resulting protein is CASSYGKDENEQFF.